Presented here are 3 T cell receptor beta chains from one specimen sequenced in a study of type 1 and type 2 diabetes patients. The PCR template was genomic DNA. The TCR beta CDR3 region was amplified using 30 forward and 13 reverse primers. TCRdb processed the multiplex PCR reads anew with MiXCR; each CDR3 protein has one entry. The sample has 280,000 or so distinct CDR3 sequences; approximately 45% are singletons. The source material was peripheral blood mononuclear cells (PBMCs). The receptors come from a young man with type 2 diabetes.

The rearrangement joins TRBV10-2 to TRBJ1-1, with a possible D match to TRBD1 (6 bases). This CDR3 region has 12 residues. Germline values: CDR1 WSHSY, CDR2 SAAADI. V shed 3 bases and J shed 7 bases, with 9 bases lying between them. The chain's CDR3 is CASSDPDSEAFF. In nucleotides, the CDR3 is TGCGCCAGCAGTGACCCGGACAGTGAAGCTTTCTTT.

A few counts support this clonotype. Here the CDR3 DNA reads TGTGCCAGTAGTACCAGGACAGGGAGGGATCAGCCCCAGCATTTT. Translation gives CASSTRTGRDQPQHF. This rearrangement joins TRBV19 to TRBJ1-5; TRBD1 matches at 8 bases. The germline CDR1 and CDR2 sequences are LNHDA and SQIVND (reference sequence). There are 15 residues in the CDR3. V gave up 4 bases and J gave up 5 bases; unmatched junction bases: 7.

The chain combines TRBV28 with TRBJ2-7; 10 nucleotides agree with TRBD1. The V gene's germline CDR1 is MDHEN and CDR2 SYDVKM. V shed 5 bases, J shed 3 bases, and the junction held 4 bases outside the gene matches. The length of the CDR3 is 14 residues. This chain's CDR3 is CASSIRDRGYEQYF. CDR3 nucleotides: TGTGCCAGCAGTATCCGGGACAGGGGCTACGAGCAGTACTTC.